A selection of T cell receptor beta chains follows, all from one sample in a study of blood T cells in healthy people across ages. Each CDR3 protein gets one entry after TCRdb re-called the 5' RACE reads with MiXCR. Among fewer than 2,000,000 distinct CDR3 sequences, about 31% were seen once, and the ten largest hold 11%. Sample: blood. The receptors stem from a woman in her thirties in good health. Each CDR3 is given with its conserved first and last residue. The D gene is left open where the match is weak. Size is stated for part of the rows, as once, few or many counts, or as a class when the clone is expanded.

TGTGCCAGCAGCCCGACCCGGGACATGAAATACGAGCAGTACTTC,CASSPTRDMKYEQYF,few,TRBV5-5,TRBJ2-7,.
TGTGCCAGCAGTGAAGCGCATGGCTACACCTTC,CASSEAHGYTF,once,TRBV6-1,TRBJ1-2,.
TGTGCCAGCAGGCCGAGTGCGGTTCTAGAGCAGTACTTC,CASRPSAVLEQYF,few,TRBV6-1,TRBJ2-7,.
TGCAGTGCTAGAGGGAGGGGGGACACCTATAATTCACCCCTCCACTTT,CSARGRGDTYNSPLHF,few,TRBV20-1,TRBJ1-6,.
TGTGCCAGCAGCCTTAGGGGGGCCCCTGAGACCCAGTACTTC,CASSLRGAPETQYF,few,TRBV11-2,TRBJ2-5,.
TGCAGCGTTGAAGGGGCCGGAGGAATTGAAGCTTTCTTT,CSVEGAGGIEAFF,.,TRBV29-1,TRBJ1-1,.
TGCAGCGTTGAAGACACTAGCGGATTCACAGATACGCAGTATTTT,CSVEDTSGFTDTQYF,many,TRBV29-1,TRBJ2-3,TRBD2
TGTGCCAGCAGTTACTCGCTTCAGGGTACGCAGTATTTT,CASSYSLQGTQYF,.,TRBV6-5,TRBJ2-3,.
TGTGCCAGCAGCCAAGTAAGGGGATATCCCTACGAGCAGTACTTC,CASSQVRGYPYEQYF,.,TRBV3-1,TRBJ2-7,.
TGTGCCAGCAGTCCCGGGACTAGCGGTTTCTACGAGCAGTACTTC,CASSPGTSGFYEQYF,many,TRBV5-1,TRBJ2-7,TRBD2
TGTGCCAGGTCGAAGGAGACCCAGTACTTC,CARSKETQYF,.,TRBV6-2/TRBV6-3,TRBJ2-5,.
TGTGCCAGCAGCCAAGGTGCCGCTAGCGGGCGTCCCTACGAGCAGTACTTC,CASSQGAASGRPYEQYF,few,TRBV3-1,TRBJ2-7,TRBD2
TGTGCCAGCAGCGTAGCTACCGGGACCGTGCCTGAGACCCAGTACTTC,CASSVATGTVPETQYF,.,TRBV9,TRBJ2-5,.
TGTGCCAGCAGCTTAGAGACTAGAGGTGTCACAGATACGCAGTATTTT,CASSLETRGVTDTQYF,.,TRBV13,TRBJ2-3,.
TGTGCCAGCAGCTTCGGCGACAGGGCGATAAACGATTATGAAAAACTGTTTTTT,CASSFGDRAINDYEKLFF,.,TRBV7-8,TRBJ1-4,TRBD1
TGCGCCAGCAGCTTGGTGGGAGAGTCAGGCGAGCAGTACTTC,CASSLVGESGEQYF,many,TRBV5-1,TRBJ2-7,.
TGCAGTGCTAGAGCCTCGGTGGGGAACTATGGCTACACCTTC,CSARASVGNYGYTF,few,TRBV20-1,TRBJ1-2,.
TGTGCCAGCAGTCCTTCTCGGGGCCACATGGACTACAATGAGCAGTTCTTC,CASSPSRGHMDYNEQFF,.,TRBV7-9,TRBJ2-1,.
TGCAGTGCCAACGAGGCCCCCGACAGGTGGAACTACACCTTC,CSANEAPDRWNYTF,few,TRBV20-1,TRBJ1-2,.
TGTGCCAGCTCACCAGACCAGGGGGCTTACAATGAGCAGTTCTTC,CASSPDQGAYNEQFF,.,TRBV18,TRBJ2-1,TRBD1
TGTGCCATCAGTGAGCCTCGGACAGGGCGCTCCTACGAGCAGTACTTC,CAISEPRTGRSYEQYF,.,TRBV10-3,TRBJ2-7,TRBD1
TGTGCCAGCTCACCGAGTGACACGAGGGGCTACACCTTC,CASSPSDTRGYTF,few,TRBV18,TRBJ1-2,.
TGCAGCGTTTCGGAGGGCTTCTTGGGCAATCAGCCCCAGCATTTT,CSVSEGFLGNQPQHF,many,TRBV29-1,TRBJ1-5,.
TGTGCCAGCAGTGACGGGAGACCACCCCTCCACTTT,CASSDGRPPLHF,few,TRBV12-3/TRBV12-4,TRBJ1-6,.
TGCAGCGTTGCGAAAGGGACAGGGACCTACGAGCAGTACTTC,CSVAKGTGTYEQYF,few,TRBV29-1,TRBJ2-7,TRBD1
TGCGCCAGCCGGGGAGTTGCAGATACGCAGTATTTT,CASRGVADTQYF,many,TRBV6-1,TRBJ2-3,.
TGTGCCAGCAGCTCGAGTTGGGGATACGAGCAGTACTTC,CASSSSWGYEQYF,.,TRBV5-6,TRBJ2-7,.
TGTGCCACCGGCAGGACGCCCGGACAGGAGGCCACCTATGGCTACACCTTC,CATGRTPGQEATYGYTF,.,TRBV15,TRBJ1-2,TRBD1
TGCAGTGCTAGAGATAGCGATCACAGCTCCTACAATGAGCAGTTCTTC,CSARDSDHSSYNEQFF,few,TRBV20-1,TRBJ2-1,.
TGTGCCAGCAGCTCGGGACAAACCCTTGAAGCTTTCTTT,CASSSGQTLEAFF,.,TRBV7-9,TRBJ1-1,.
TGTGCCAGCAGCTCGAGGGGTGGGAGTCGGAATGAGCAGTTCTTC,CASSSRGGSRNEQFF,few,TRBV7-9,TRBJ2-1,.